This entry lists 12 T cell receptor beta chains sequenced from one sample in a study of blood T cell repertoires in COVID-19 (dated by TCRdb to about 2020). Library creation used the immunoSEQ multiplex PCR assay. Here the immuneACCESS table is served through TCRdb, limited to in-frame sequences with V and J called. Missing clones are a known gap in these copies; in checked studies unresolved V genes cover under half, and the rest lacks a known reason. Present in this sample are about 280,000 clones, around 84% of which were seen just once. In total, the top ten clones hold around 2.3% of the sample. The material sequenced was PBMCs or T cells enriched from blood (not recorded which). The receptors come from a woman in her fifties or sixties who had recovered from COVID-19.

CDR3 residues: CASSIKRGIYEQYF. For the CDR3, the DNA is TGTGCCAGTAGTATAAAACGAGGGATCTACGAGCAGTACTTC. The chain couples TRBV19 to TRBJ2-7; the D gene is possibly TRBD2 (5 bases). Germline lookup yields CDR1 LNHDA and CDR2 SQIVND (reference sequence). This CDR3 region has 14 residues. V lost 2 bases and J lost 3, with 11 bases in between.

The chain recombines TRBV7-7 with TRBJ2-1, with D perhaps TRBD1 (6 bases). The V and J ends lost 5 bases and 6 bases respectively, with 17 bases between them. CDR3 length: 15 amino acids. Germline V gene data show CDR1 as SSHAT and CDR2 as FNYEAQ (reference sequence). The CDR3 sequence is CASSPLARGSNEQFF. The CDR3 DNA reads TGTGCCAGCAGCCCACTGGCCAGGGGAAGCAATGAGCAGTTCTTC.

This chain links TRBV18 with TRBJ1-1; 11 nucleotides align to TRBD1. The V gene end was trimmed by 6 bases and the J gene end by 2 bases; junction bases not matched to a gene: 11. The germline V gene has CDR1 KGHSH and CDR2 LQKENI. This CDR3 comprises 17 residues. In DNA form, the CDR3 reads TGTGCCAGCTCCCCTGGACAGGGGGCTCCATCTAACACTGAAGCTTTCTTT. It is translated as CASSPGQGAPSNTEAFF.

This clone was detected a few times. The chain employs TRBV27 and TRBJ1-1; TRBD1 might be the D (6 bases). V lost 3 bases and J lost 4, with 9 bases in between. The V gene's germline CDR1 is MNHEY and CDR2 SMNVEV (reference sequence). The CDR3 extends over 13 amino acids. The CDR3 protein is CASSFARGTEAFF. For the CDR3, the DNA is TGTGCCAGCAGTTTCGCCAGGGGCACTGAAGCTTTCTTT.

The gene calls are TRBV6-5 and TRBJ1-1, with TRBD1 matching over 10 bases. The trim removed 7 bases at V and 8 bases at J, leaving 7 bases unmatched. Germline CDR1 MNHEY, CDR2 SVGAGI. This CDR3 contains 13 residues. The CDR3 coding sequence is TGTGCCAGCACCGAGACAGGGGGCACCGAAGCTTTCTTT. Protein: CASTETGGTEAFF.

This clone was seen just once. The chain uses TRBV7-3 and TRBJ2-1; 8 nucleotides line up with TRBD2. With 2 bases clipped from V and 1 base from J, the junction kept 1 base outside the gene matches. This CDR3 is 15 amino acids long. The germline gives CDR1 SGHTA, CDR2 FQGTGA. The CDR3, as DNA: TGTGCCAGCAGCTTATTAGCGGGGTCCTACAATGAGCAGTTCTTC. As protein: CASSLLAGSYNEQFF.

The chain is built from TRBV24-1 and TRBJ2-4; tentative D call: TRBD2 (5 bases). Trimming shortened V by 4 bases and J by 8 bases, and 11 bases separated the two germline ends. The CDR3 loop spans 13 amino acids. Germline V lookup: CDR1 KGHDR, CDR2 SFDVKD. CDR3 in amino acids: CATSEASGDIQYF. In DNA form, the CDR3 reads TGTGCCACCAGTGAAGCCTCCGGGGACATTCAGTACTTC.

V and J are TRBV5-1 and TRBJ2-7, with 9 bases fitting TRBD2. Trimming removed 0 bases from V and 5 bases from J; junction bases left unmatched: 9. This CDR3 has 16 residues. Germline CDR1 and CDR2: SGHRS and YFSETQ. This chain's CDR3 is CASSLEIAGVKNEQYF. The CDR3 nucleotides read TGCGCCAGCAGCTTGGAAATAGCGGGAGTAAAAAACGAGCAGTACTTC. The variable domain in full, completed from reference TRBV5-1 and TRBJ2-7, reads KAGVTQTPRYLIKTRGQQVTLSCSPISGHRSVSWYQQTPGQGLQFLFEYFSETQRNKGNFPGRFSGRQFSNSRSEMNVSTLELGDSALYLCASSLEIAGVKNEQYFGPGTRLTVT.

V is TRBV9 and J is TRBJ1-1; 7 bases are shared with TRBD1. The CDR3 runs to 16 residues. Germline CDR1 reads SGDLS; CDR2 reads YYNGEE. J lost 6 bases, V lost 4 bases, and 15 bases had no gene match. CDR3: CASSSGGRGPMAEAFF. The CDR3 DNA reads as TGTGCCAGCAGCTCAGGGGGGCGGGGACCGATGGCTGAAGCTTTCTTT.

The chain employs TRBV30 and TRBJ2-5, with TRBD2 matching over 13 bases. CDR1 GTSNPN and CDR2 SVGIG come from the germline V gene (reference sequence). The CDR3 is 15 amino acids. Trimming at V came to 1 base and at J to 3 bases, leaving 2 bases not matched to a gene. CDR3 loop: CAWSAGLAGEETQYF. The CDR3 DNA sequence: TGTGCCTGGAGTGCCGGACTAGCGGGAGAAGAGACCCAGTACTTC.

V usage is TRBV7-2 and J usage is TRBJ2-7; 8 nucleotides align to TRBD2. V lost 1 base to trimming and J lost 2 bases; unmatched junction nucleotides: 1. The V gene's germline CDR1 is SGHTA and CDR2 FQGNSA. The CDR3 spans 14 residues. The CDR3 DNA reads TGTGCCAGCAGCTTAGAGCGGGGGCCCTACGAGCAGTACTTC. Translated, it gives CASSLERGPYEQYF.

This clone was counted once. The rearrangement uses TRBV5-6 and TRBJ2-5; D perhaps matches TRBD1 (6 bases). The CDR3 covers 17 residues. V lost 2 bases and J 2 bases, leaving 19 bases between the germline ends. Germline assignment: CDR1 SGHDT and CDR2 YYEEEE. CDR3 in DNA: TGTGCCAGCAGCTTTCCCGTCTCAGGGGAAGGGCAAGAGACCCAGTACTTC. The encoded protein is CASSFPVSGEGQETQYF.